These 26 T cell receptor beta chains originate from one sample sequenced in a study of blood T cell repertoires in COVID-19. The assay was immunoSEQ multiplex PCR, and TCRdb's table has in-frame clones only and misses some. Of 140,000 to 150,000 clones listed, over 85% are singletons. Sequenced: peripheral blood. All receptors come from a human donor in a cohort sampled during active COVID-19.

In the case of this clone: This specimen includes other DNA sequences encoding the same CDR3. V usage is TRBV7-9 and J usage is TRBJ2-1, with 7 bases aligning to TRBD2. The CDR3 spans 13 residues. Germline CDR1 and CDR2: SEHNR and FQNEAQ (reference sequence). With 2 bases clipped from V and 8 bases from J, the junction kept 3 bases outside the gene matches. CDR3 sequence (DNA): TGTGCCAGCAGCTTAAGACTAGCCGATGAGCAGTTCTTC. It translates to CASSLRLADEQFF.

The CDR3 region is CASSLYQGPLNTEAFF. CDR3 DNA: TGTGCCAGCAGCTTGTATCAGGGGCCCCTGAACACTGAAGCTTTCTTT. The V and J genes are TRBV5-4 and TRBJ1-1, with D maybe TRBD1 (6 bases). The CDR3 covers 16 residues. The V end lost 1 base, the J end lost 0 bases, and 13 bases lay between the germline ends. Germline lookup yields CDR1 SGHNT and CDR2 YYREEE (reference sequence).

This clone was seen only once. The CDR3 sequence: CASSDTELAGGPDTQYF. DNA of the CDR3: TGTGCCAGCAGTGACACCGAACTAGCGGGGGGGCCCGATACGCAGTATTTT. The rearrangement uses TRBV6-4 and TRBJ2-3; TRBD2 agrees at 13 bases. The CDR3 runs to 17 residues. V lost 2 bases, J lost 6 bases, and 8 bases stayed unmatched. Germline V gives CDR1 MRHNA, CDR2 SNTAGT.

CDR3 in DNA: TGCGCCAGCAGCGCCGAGCTCGGAGAGACCCAGTACTTC. Translated, it gives CASSAELGETQYF. The chain joins TRBV10-2 to TRBJ2-5; D gene ambiguous. Germline CDR1 WSHSY, CDR2 SAAADI. The CDR3 totals 13 residues. Trimming took off 6 bases at V and 4 bases at J, with 12 bases between the two ends.

The chain combines TRBV28 with TRBJ1-1, with TRBD1 matching over 11 bases. The CDR3 totals 14 residues. The V gene end was trimmed by 6 bases and the J gene end by 4 bases; junction bases not matched to a gene: 4. Germline CDR1 and CDR2: MDHEN and SYDVKM. CDR3 DNA sequence: TGTGCCAGCAGGCCCGGGACAGGGGGCACTGAAGCTTTCTTT. It yields the protein CASRPGTGGTEAFF. Full variable domain (rest looked up from reference TRBV28 and TRBJ1-1): DVKVTQSSRYLVKRTGEKVFLECVQDMDHENMFWYRQDPGLGLRLIYFSYDVKMKEKGDIPEGYSVSREKKERFSLILESASTNQTSMYLCASRPGTGGTEAFFGQGTRLTVV.

CDR3 sequence (DNA): TGTGCCAGCTCACTACAGGGGGATGGCTACACCTTC. It codes for CASSLQGDGYTF. J is TRBJ1-2 and V is TRBV18, with 8 bases identical to TRBD1. V dropped 4 bases and J dropped 6; count of bases not matched to a gene: 1. The V gene's germline CDR1 is KGHSH and CDR2 LQKENI. The CDR3 runs 12 residues. The whole variable domain, remainder taken from reference TRBV18 and TRBJ1-2, is NAGVMQNPRHLVRRRGQEARLRCSPMKGHSHVYWYRQLPEEGLKFMVYLQKENIIDESGMPKERFSAEFPKEGPSILRIQQVVRGDSAAYFCASSLQGDGYTFGSGTRLTVV.

J is TRBJ2-7 and V is TRBV6-5; TRBD1 agrees at 7 bases. This CDR3 spans 15 amino acids. The germline V gene has CDR1 MNHEY and CDR2 SVGAGI. Germline trimming cut 2 bases from V and 0 bases from J; bases unmatched to any gene: 4. CDR3 DNA sequence: TGTGCCAGCAGTTACGGTCACAGGGGCTCCTACGAGCAGTACTTC. Translating it yields CASSYGHRGSYEQYF.

CDR3 sequence: CASRTGGATNEKLFF. The DNA for the CDR3 is TGTGCCAGCAGGACAGGGGGTGCAACTAATGAAAAACTGTTTTTT. The V and J genes are TRBV21-1 and TRBJ1-4; TRBD1 reflects the table's D call only, with no check against the DNA. TRBV21-1 is listed as a pseudogene. The CDR3 is made up of 15 amino acids.

The chain joins TRBV4-1 to TRBJ1-2; D is unclear. CDR1 is MGHRA and CDR2 is YSYEKL in the germline V gene. V was pared by 3 bases and J by 2 bases, with 16 bases between. There are 16 residues in the CDR3. CDR3 sequence reads: CASSQRDPSENYGYTF. The CDR3 coding sequence is TGCGCCAGCAGCCAGCGTGATCCCTCGGAGAACTATGGCTACACCTTC.

V and J are TRBV4-3 and TRBJ1-3; D is undetermined. The germline gives CDR1 LGHNA, CDR2 YSLEER. Trimming left V 0 bases short and J 5 bases short, with 5 bases between. The CDR3 totals 13 residues. CDR3 in amino acids: CASSQDNRNTIYF. The CDR3, as DNA: TGCGCCAGCAGCCAAGATAATAGAAACACCATATATTTT.

The chain has TRBV19 and TRBJ2-3; 8 positions agree with TRBD2. Germline CDR1 LNHDA, CDR2 SQIVND (reference sequence). This CDR3 is built from 17 residues. V trimming: 0 bases; J trimming: 5 bases; junction bases outside the gene matches: 10. The CDR3 sequence: CASSIDVGGGLLDTQYF. In DNA form, the CDR3 reads TGTGCCAGTAGTATAGATGTTGGCGGGGGGCTTTTAGATACGCAGTATTTT.

The genes are TRBV2 and TRBJ1-1; D perhaps matches TRBD1 (5 bases). Germline CDR1 is SNHLY and CDR2 is FYNNEI. There are 14 residues in the CDR3. The V and J ends lost 8 bases and 3 bases respectively, with 16 bases between them. This CDR3 is CASSGTRRDTEAFF. The CDR3 DNA follows: TGTGCCAGCTCCGGGACCCGGAGGGACACTGAAGCTTTCTTT. The full variable domain, its missing parts supplied by reference TRBV2 and TRBJ1-1, is EPEVTQTPSHQVTQMGQEVILRCVPISNHLYFYWYRQILGQKVEFLVSFYNNEISEKSEIFDDQFSVERPDGSNFTLKIRSTKLEDSAMYFCASSGTRRDTEAFFGQGTRLTVV.

The chain couples TRBV12-3 or TRBV12-4 to TRBJ2-3; 9 bases are shared with TRBD1. The CDR3 loop spans 13 amino acids. V lost 6 bases, J lost 4 bases, and 2 bases stayed unmatched. The CDR3 spells CASRGQGADTQYF. The CDR3 DNA sequence: TGTGCCAGCAGGGGACAGGGCGCAGATACGCAGTATTTT.

J is TRBJ2-7 and V is TRBV5-1; D is undetermined. Between the trimmed V and J ends, which lost 4 bases and 7 bases, there was a span of 27 bases. The V gene's germline CDR1 is SGHRS and CDR2 YFSETQ. The CDR3 runs to 17 residues. CDR3 protein: CASSPYATPTSMSEQYF. CDR3 coding DNA: TGCGCCAGCAGCCCTTATGCAACCCCGACATCTATGAGTGAGCAGTACTTC.

The chain recombines TRBV29-1 with TRBJ2-5; 11 bases map to TRBD1. Germline loops: CDR1 SQVTM, CDR2 ANQGSEA. Losses at the gene ends were 6 bases for V and 6 bases for J; bases not matched to a gene: 3. The CDR3 consists of 12 residues. The CDR3 protein is CSVGQGAKTQYF. DNA of the CDR3: TGCAGCGTCGGACAGGGGGCCAAGACCCAGTACTTC.

The gene calls are TRBV9 and TRBJ1-1; the D is unclear. Trimming took 0 bases from V and 9 from J, leaving 15 bases between them. The CDR3 extends over 14 amino acids. Looked up from germline, CDR1 is SGDLS and CDR2 is YYNGEE. CDR3 in amino acids: CASSVADTLRKAFF. Written as DNA, the CDR3 is TGTGCCAGCAGCGTAGCCGACACCCTCAGGAAAGCTTTCTTT.

This chain joins TRBV7-3 and TRBJ2-1; 9 nucleotides align to TRBD2. There are 16 residues in the CDR3. The V segment lost 2 bases and the J segment 7 bases; nucleotides outside the gene matches: 9. Germline V lookup: CDR1 SGHTA, CDR2 FQGTGA. The CDR3 bases are TGTGCCAGCAGCTTAGGGACCCTAGCGGGGTCTAATGAGCAGTTCTTC. Encoded protein: CASSLGTLAGSNEQFF.

This clone has just one count. The chain has TRBV7-2 and TRBJ2-5; no clear D. Germline V gene sequence: CDR1 SGHTA, CDR2 FQGNSA. This CDR3 comprises 14 residues. The V end was cut by 5 bases, the J end by 1 base, with 11 bases between. The CDR3 protein is CASSPGQAQETQYF. The CDR3 DNA sequence: TGTGCCAGCAGCCCTGGGCAGGCCCAAGAGACCCAGTACTTC.

The V and J genes are TRBV5-1 and TRBJ2-5, with TRBD2 matching over 8 bases. Germline CDR1 and CDR2: SGHRS and YFSETQ. The length of the CDR3 is 16 residues. V lost 0 bases to trimming and J lost 5 bases; unmatched junction nucleotides: 9. CDR3 region: CASSLASGGPGETQYF. DNA for the CDR3: TGCGCCAGCAGCTTGGCCAGCGGGGGCCCCGGGGAGACCCAGTACTTC.

This clone was recorded once. At one end the junction does not follow the germline gene, possibly because of a read error. The rearrangement joins TRBV3-1 (or the pseudogene TRBV3-2) to TRBJ2-5; D not resolved. The CDR3 totals 13 residues. The germline V gene encodes CDR1 LGHDT and CDR2 YNNKEL (reference sequence). The CDR3 bases are TGTGCCAGCAGCCAAGATGATGAAGAGCCCCAGTACTTC. As protein: CASSQDDEEPQYF.

This chain connects TRBV5-1 to TRBJ2-2; 11 nucleotides align to TRBD2. Germline CDR1 is SGHRS and CDR2 is YFSETQ. This CDR3 has 15 residues. V trimming: 2 bases; J trimming: 6 bases; junction bases outside the gene matches: 3. CDR3 sequence (DNA): TGCGCCAGCAGCTTCACTAGCGGGGGAGCCGGGGAGCTGTTTTTT. Its translation is CASSFTSGGAGELFF.

This clone was observed a handful of times. The chain is built from TRBV7-9 and TRBJ1-5, with TRBD1 identical over 11 bases. Trimming took 4 bases from V and 4 from J; bases not matched to a gene: 3. The length of the CDR3 is 15 residues. Germline lookup yields CDR1 SEHNR and CDR2 FQNEAQ (reference sequence). The CDR3 reads CASSSGTGGNQPQHF. CDR3 nucleotide sequence: TGTGCCAGCAGCTCCGGGACAGGGGGGAATCAGCCCCAGCATTTT.

This clone was seen a single time. The V call is TRBV7-2, the J call TRBJ1-5, with 10 bases matching TRBD1. The CDR3 runs to 16 residues. The germline CDR1 and CDR2 sequences are SGHTA and FQGNSA. V lost 5 bases to trimming and J lost 5 bases; unmatched junction nucleotides: 9. CDR3 sequence: CASSPGGTGVYQPQHF. The DNA for the CDR3 is TGTGCCAGCAGCCCCGGTGGGACAGGGGTGTATCAGCCCCAGCATTTT.

This sequence joins TRBV6-5 and TRBJ2-4; tentatively, D is TRBD1 (5 bases). V dropped 6 bases and J dropped 9 bases, with 15 bases sitting between them. The germline gives CDR1 MNHEY, CDR2 SVGAGI. This CDR3 spans 13 amino acids. CDR3 nucleotides: TGTGCCAGCAGACCGTCGACAGAGACCATTCAGTACTTC. Its translation is CASRPSTETIQYF.

V usage is TRBV2 and J usage is TRBJ2-1, with 11 bases aligning to TRBD2. Germline V CDR1 and CDR2: SNHLY, FYNNEI. The CDR3 loop spans 15 amino acids. V lost 7 bases, J lost 4 bases, and 6 bases stayed unmatched. CDR3 nucleotide sequence: TGTGCCAGCATGAAAACTAGCGGGGGTTACAATGAGCAGTTCTTC. It codes for CASMKTSGGYNEQFF.

The rearrangement uses TRBV5-1 and TRBJ2-3; D unresolved. Germline CDR1 and CDR2: SGHRS and YFSETQ. Trimming took 2 bases from V and 1 from J, leaving 8 bases between them. This CDR3 has 14 amino acids. CDR3 in DNA: TGCGCCAGCAGCTTCCGACTTGGCACAGATACGCAGTATTTT. Its translation: CASSFRLGTDTQYF.